This T cell receptor (beta chain) was captured in a study of T cell responses to AZD1222 COVID-19 vaccine (dated by TCRdb to the early 2020s). As for the study more broadly: AZD1222 recipients with second doses at about 4 weeks or about 12 weeks were pooled, because spike-specific TCR depth and breadth did not differ between schedules. Trial participants were enrolled by age into 18-55, 56-69 and 70-plus year subgroups, with approximately 150, 28 and 58 TCR-sequenced participants respectively. A total of 230 to 250 trial participants underwent TCR sequencing, of whom nearly 210 had received two doses of AZD1222 and some 25 had received two doses of the MenACWY control vaccine.

This sample's time point label indicates: baseline before first vaccination. Vaccinee samples were obtained from the UK trials COV001 and COV002, which included a single-blind randomized controlled phase 2/3 trial of AZD1222 (ChAdOx1 nCoV-19) in healthy adults. For TCRbeta chain sequencing, PBMC samples were collected from trial participants at day 0 and at day 28 after the second dose. General findings and caveats noted by the study authors: Because no day 14 peak-response samples were available, the repertoires could be characterized only after the peak T cell response. Nearly half of unique spike-specific TCRs reportedly recognized epitopes outside regions mutated in the B.1.351 and B.1.1.7 variants. The whole spike protein was spanned by vaccine-associated CD4 TCRs, and dominant responses were seen in regions 160-218 and 743-854. Spike-specific TCR breadth and depth rose significantly after two AZD1222 doses compared with day 0 and with MenACWY recipients. Participants were mostly white British, with more females than males. The authors suggested clonal diversity may have been underestimated. The 56-69-year group was small, and its depth increase did not reach significance, likely because of low power. Conclusions about previously exposed vaccinees are limited, since just 6 or 7 AZD1222 recipients were seropositive for SARS-CoV-2 at baseline.

V gives up 3 bases and J gives up 4 bases, and the segment between their germline ends measures 15 bases. From a lookup of the germline V gene, CDR1 and CDR2 are MNHNS and SASEGT. Counted from cysteine to phenylalanine, this CDR3 has 15 amino acids. Of all the DNA, just the CDR3 is kept, 45 bases in frame from base 1. On this clone: What antigen it recognizes has not been identified. No base-level quality is on record; no much larger clone is a single base apart.

The CDR3 regions of human TCRbeta chains were analyzed by immunosequencing. The study's processing was this. TCRs in the repertoires were matched against a reference library of SARS-CoV-2-specific TCRs that had been generated with the MIRA antigen-specificity platform. Breadth was defined as the fraction of unique TCRs that were SARS-CoV-2-associated, and depth was defined as the fraction of total T cells that were SARS-CoV-2-associated. Using the MIRA data, every spike-specific TCR was mapped to the spike region that the TCR reacted to and assigned to either a CD4 or a CD8 class. Log10-transformed breadth and depth values were compared by one-way ANOVA with Sidak's multiple comparisons tests. TCRdb took this table from immuneACCESS and kept in-frame rearrangements with V and J called. Such tables lack part of the clones; where checked against another copy, unresolved V genes explain under half of the gap, and the rest is unexplained. V, J and clone size were drawn from that table, and D and trimming were deduced from the DNA. The sample table lists roughly 140,000 clones, around nine tenths of them with a count of one. About 1.7% of the sample belongs to the ten largest clones.

The sequence derives from an adult in good health. Material: peripheral blood, obtained on day 0 of AZD1222 vaccination. In this chain, TRBV6-1 is recombined with TRBJ1-2, and perhaps TRBD1 as D gene, on 6 matching bases. The CDR3: CASSETQGGGYGYTF. The nucleotide sequence is given as TGTGCCAGCAGTGAGACCCAAGGAGGGGGCTATGGCTACACCTTC.